These 14 T cell receptor beta chains were all obtained from the same sample, sequenced in a study of early T cells in non-severe SARS-CoV-2 infection. TCRdb re-called the 5' RACE reads with MiXCR, one entry per CDR3 protein. Among approximately 22,000 distinct CDR3 sequences listed, under 5.5% were seen once. Sequencing was done on a sample of whole blood. The receptors were gathered from an adult who was a healthcare worker with PCR-confirmed SARS-CoV-2 infection or an uninfected control (not recorded which).

Here the CDR3 DNA reads TGTGCCATCAGTGAGTCAACATGGAACACGGGGGAGCAGTACTTC. Its translation is CAISESTWNTGEQYF. The chain combines TRBV10-3 with TRBJ2-7; tentatively, D is TRBD2 (5 bases). The CDR3 has 15 residues. The germline V and J ends were trimmed by 0 bases and 7 bases, with 16 bases remaining between them. Germline V gene data show CDR1 as ENHRY and CDR2 as SYGVKD.

Ten or more counts support this clonotype. V gene TRBV11-2 combines with J gene TRBJ1-2, with 7 bases matching TRBD1. This CDR3 spans 13 amino acids. V trimming: 3 bases; J trimming: 6 bases; junction bases outside the gene matches: 4. Germline V gene lookup returns CDR1 SGHAT and CDR2 FQNNGV. CDR3 region: CASSLWTGNGYTF. CDR3 sequence (DNA): TGTGCCAGCAGCTTGTGGACAGGAAATGGCTACACCTTC. The variable domain in full, completed from reference TRBV11-2 and TRBJ1-2, reads EAGVAQSPRYKIIEKRQSVAFWCNPISGHATLYWYQQILGQGPKLLIQFQNNGVVDDSQLPKDRFSAERLKGVDSTLKIQPAKLEDSAVYLCASSLWTGNGYTFGSGTRLTVV.

This clonotype was counted ten times or more. The rearrangement uses TRBV28 and TRBJ2-6; 9 nucleotides align to TRBD2. With 6 bases clipped from V and 0 bases from J, the junction kept 15 bases outside the gene matches. This CDR3 contains 20 residues. CDR1 is MDHEN and CDR2 is SYDVKM in the germline V gene. This CDR3 reads CASSLPQSAGGVSGANVLTF. The CDR3 region has the DNA TGTGCCAGCAGCCTACCCCAGTCAGCGGGAGGCGTCTCTGGGGCCAACGTCCTGACTTTC. Complete variable domain (other parts from reference TRBV28 and TRBJ2-6): DVKVTQSSRYLVKRTGEKVFLECVQDMDHENMFWYRQDPGLGLRLIYFSYDVKMKEKGDIPEGYSVSREKKERFSLILESASTNQTSMYLCASSLPQSAGGVSGANVLTFGAGSRLTVL.

This clonotype was counted ten times or more. The chain links TRBV20-1 to TRBJ2-2, with D possibly matching TRBD1 (5 bases). CDR1 DFQATT and CDR2 SNEGSKA come from the germline V gene (reference sequence). The CDR3 spans 14 residues. Trimming took 5 bases from V and 1 from J, leaving 11 bases between them. CDR3: CSAASGWNTGELFF. The CDR3 DNA reads as TGCAGTGCTGCCTCAGGGTGGAACACCGGGGAGCTGTTTTTT.

The table lists this clonotype with many counts. The chain combines TRBV6-1 with TRBJ2-1; no clear D. Trimming cost V 6 bases and J 6 bases, with 15 bases left between them. The CDR3 covers 14 residues. From germline, CDR1 is MNHNS and CDR2 SASEGT. The CDR3: CASSPLWRTNEQFF. CDR3 coding DNA: TGTGCCAGCAGCCCCCTCTGGAGAACCAATGAGCAGTTCTTC.

In this sample, this clonotype turned up many times. The V gene is TRBV7-6, the J gene TRBJ1-5; D ambiguous. Per germline, CDR1 SGHVS and CDR2 FNYEAQ. The V end lost 5 bases, the J end lost 4 bases, and 12 bases lay between the germline ends. The CDR3 loop spans 14 amino acids. The CDR3 reads CASSPMSGNQPQHF. In nucleotides, the CDR3 is TGTGCCAGCAGCCCGATGTCAGGTAATCAGCCCCAGCATTTT.

In this sample, this clonotype turned up a few times. The genes are TRBV11-2 and TRBJ2-6; unclear D gene. V was cut by 5 bases and J by 0 bases, with 5 bases left in between. The CDR3 extends over 14 amino acids. Germline assignment: CDR1 SGHAT and CDR2 FQNNGV. CDR3: CASSERSGANVLTF. CDR3 bases: TGTGCCAGCAGCGAGCGCTCTGGGGCCAACGTCCTGACTTTC.

This clonotype was seen many times. The chain joins TRBV2 to TRBJ1-4, with 11 bases lining up with TRBD1. Looked up from germline, CDR1 is SNHLY and CDR2 is FYNNEI. The CDR3 is 15 amino acids. V shed 6 bases and J 3 bases; nucleotides not matched to a gene: 3. In nucleotides, the CDR3 is TGTGCCAGCAGAAGGGACAGGGGGGCTAATGAAAAACTGTTTTTT. It yields the protein CASRRDRGANEKLFF.

This clonotype was counted at least ten times. V and J are TRBV19 and TRBJ2-5; perhaps TRBD1 as D (6 bases). The germline V gene has CDR1 LNHDA and CDR2 SQIVND (reference sequence). The length of the CDR3 is 14 residues. V was cut by 6 bases and J by 5 bases, with 16 bases left in between. Here the CDR3 DNA reads TGTGCCAGTAGAAATGCAGGGGATATGGAGACCCAGTACTTC. Amino acid sequence: CASRNAGDMETQYF.

This clonotype was observed a few times. The chain has TRBV19 and TRBJ1-6; D gene ambiguous. Germline CDR1 is LNHDA and CDR2 is SQIVND (reference sequence). The CDR3 sequence is 18 residues long. Trimming removed 3 bases at V and 0 bases at J, with 15 bases between. Here the CDR3 reads CASSIGSWVSSYNSPLHF. In nucleotides, the CDR3 is TGTGCCAGTAGTATCGGCAGCTGGGTGAGCTCCTATAATTCACCCCTCCACTTT.

This clonotype was seen many times. The gene calls are TRBV5-1 and TRBJ2-2, with D perhaps assigned TRBD1 or TRBD2 (5 bases each). The CDR3 spans 14 residues. V lost 5 bases and J lost 4, with 12 bases in between. Germline assignment: CDR1 SGHRS and CDR2 YFSETQ. This CDR3 is CASSWDGATGELFF. CDR3 DNA: TGCGCCAGCAGTTGGGACGGAGCCACCGGGGAGCTGTTTTTT.

This clonotype was found many times. This chain's CDR3 is CASLRRPERQGLGYTF. The CDR3 region has the DNA TGTGCCAGTTTGCGACGTCCCGAGAGACAGGGCCTTGGCTACACCTTC. V and J are TRBV19 and TRBJ1-2, with TRBD1 matching over 7 bases. The V segment lost 8 bases and the J segment 7 bases; nucleotides outside the gene matches: 19. The CDR3 is 16 residues long. Germline-derived CDR1 and CDR2 are LNHDA and SQIVND (reference sequence).

This clonotype was counted many times. This chain joins TRBV15 and TRBJ2-3; no definite D call. This CDR3 region has 15 residues. Germline V gene data show CDR1 as LNHNV and CDR2 as YYDKDF (reference sequence). Between the trimmed V and J ends, which lost 0 bases and 4 bases, there was a span of 11 bases. The CDR3: CATSRDWLESDTQYF. The CDR3 DNA sequence: TGTGCCACCAGCAGAGATTGGCTAGAATCAGATACGCAGTATTTT.

The V and J genes are TRBV20-1 and TRBJ1-5, with D perhaps TRBD1 (5 bases). Germline CDR1 reads DFQATT; CDR2 reads SNEGSKA (reference sequence). CDR3 length equals 17 residues. Trimming removed 3 bases from V and 2 bases from J, with 20 bases in between. CDR3: CSARIPGHSVRNQPQHF. The CDR3 DNA reads TGCAGTGCTAGGATCCCGGGGCACTCAGTCCGCAATCAGCCCCAGCATTTT.